This entry describes one T cell receptor (beta chain). What it binds is not known. V was pared by 2 bases and J by 1 base, with 10 bases between. Germline assignment: CDR1 KGHSH and CDR2 LQKENI. The CDR3 extends over 15 amino acids. TCRdb reprocessed the 5' RACE reads via MiXCR and lists one record per CDR3 protein. The sample carries roughly 250,000 distinct CDR3 sequences, 16% recorded once. This sample is drawn from a study of T-cell memory formation after mild COVID-19. Study-wide results and caveats: Some clones that responded were present in memory (sampled pre-infection), which suggests cross-reactive memory joined. CD4+ contracting clones were found mainly in CM and EM, and CD8+ ones in EMRA.

Material for sequencing was PBMCs or a T cell subset sorted from them (not recorded which). The J gene is TRBJ2-3, the V gene TRBV18, with a possible D match to TRBD2 (5 bases). This receptor was identified in a young man who had mild COVID-19 (a few samples of this study predate the infection). Cell type and time point are not known. DNA of the CDR3: TGTGCCAGCTCACCAGGGAGTTGGGGCACAGATACGCAGTATTTT. Its translation: CASSPGSWGTDTQYF.